This TCR beta chain comes out of a study of T cell changes during pregnancy in multiple sclerosis. Repertoires were generated with immunoSEQ multiplex PCR, while TCRdb's copy carries only in-frame clones and drops some. Among approximately 12,000 clones listed, roughly nine tenths were seen once. The sample was CD8+ T cells from peripheral blood mononuclear cells, taken after pregnancy. This TCR derives from a female donor in good health, enrolled as a control in a pregnancy study.

The CDR3 DNA follows: TGTGCCAGCAGCTTAAGCGGACGGGATAATTCACCCCTCCACTTT. It yields the protein CASSLSGRDNSPLHF. This chain connects TRBV11-2 to TRBJ1-6; D is ambiguous. Trimming removed 2 bases at V and 5 bases at J, with 10 bases between. CDR1 and CDR2 from the germline V gene are SGHAT and FQNNGV. The CDR3 covers 15 residues. Complete variable domain (other parts from reference TRBV11-2 and TRBJ1-6): EAGVAQSPRYKIIEKRQSVAFWCNPISGHATLYWYQQILGQGPKLLIQFQNNGVVDDSQLPKDRFSAERLKGVDSTLKIQPAKLEDSAVYLCASSLSGRDNSPLHFGNGTRLTVT.